Listed below are T cell receptor beta chains from one sample, sequenced in a study of cytomegalovirus exposure and HLA in healthy donors. Only in-frame clones appear in the TCRdb table, and some are missing; sequencing was by immunoSEQ multiplex PCR. This sample yields about 120,000 clones, of which approximately 82% are seen a single time; around 18% belongs to the top ten. Specimen: PBMCs. The receptors come from a man younger than 35 in good health and CMV-seropositive. The CDR3 runs from the conserved cysteine through the conserved F or W. The D gene is left open where the match is weak. Clone size is shown for a subset of rows, as once, few, many or a class of expanded clone.

D gene	J gene	V gene	clone size	CDR3 DNA	CDR3 protein
-	TRBJ2-3	TRBV5-4	-	TGTGCCAGCAGCCCACGGGACTCCCCAGATACGCAGTATTTT	CASSPRDSPDTQYF
TRBD2	TRBJ2-7	TRBV30	few	TGTGCCTGGGGGGGTGCTAGCGGGGTCTCCTACGAGCAGTACTTC	CAWGGASGVSYEQYF
-	TRBJ2-2	TRBV4-1	-	TGCGCCAGCAGCCAGCCCGGGGAAAGGGCCGGGGAGCTGTTTTTT	CASSQPGERAGELFF
-	TRBJ1-1	TRBV6-1	few	TGTGCCAGCAGTGTAGAAGGGGTTATGACTGAAGCTTTCTTT	CASSVEGVMTEAFF
TRBD2	TRBJ2-1	TRBV6-5	few	TGTGCCAGCAGTTCGGGACTAGCGGGCTCCTACAATGAGCAGTTCTTC	CASSSGLAGSYNEQFF
-	TRBJ2-2	TRBV30	-	TGTGCCGGGCCCCTCAACACCGGGGAGCTGTTTTTT	CAGPLNTGELFF
-	TRBJ2-1	TRBV2	-	TGTGCCAGCAGGCGACAGGACTCGAACAATGAGCAGTTCTTC	CASRRQDSNNEQFF
-	TRBJ2-4	TRBV2	-	TGTGCCACCGCCCGGGACTGGGACATTCAGTACTTC	CATARDWDIQYF
-	TRBJ1-2	TRBV28	-	TGTGCCAGCCACAGAGCCACCACTGACTATGGCTACACCTTC	CASHRATTDYGYTF
-	TRBJ2-3	TRBV2	-	TGTGCCAGCATACAGATAACCTTCACAGATACGCAGTATTTT	CASIQITFTDTQYF
-	TRBJ2-2	TRBV6-6	-	TGTGCCAGCAGTCACAGGGCCCAGAACACCGGGGAGCTGTTTTTT	CASSHRAQNTGELFF
TRBD1	TRBJ1-1	TRBV9	-	TGTGCCAGCAGCGCCGGGACAGGGGTGTCCACTGAAGCTTTCTTT	CASSAGTGVSTEAFF
-	TRBJ1-3	TRBV27	-	TGTGCCAGCGCCCGGGACATCGACTCTGGAAACACCATATATTTT	CASARDIDSGNTIYF
-	TRBJ2-1	TRBV7-9	-	TGTGCCAGCAGTCCCAGGCAGAGAGATGAGCAGTTCTTC	CASSPRQRDEQFF
TRBD2	TRBJ2-1	TRBV7-2	-	TGTGCCAGCAGCCCGCACGTAGGCGCTAGCGGGGTAAATGAGCAGTTCTTC	CASSPHVGASGVNEQFF
TRBD1	TRBJ2-7	TRBV5-4	-	TGTGCCAGCAGCCGGATGGGACAGGAAAACTACGAGCAGTACTTC	CASSRMGQENYEQYF
TRBD1	TRBJ1-1	TRBV7-3	-	TGTGCCAGCAGCTCGAAGGGACAGGGGACTGAAGCTTTCTTT	CASSSKGQGTEAFF
-	TRBJ2-5	TRBV30	-	TGTGCCTGGAGTTCCGGGACTGAGACCCAGTACTTC	CAWSSGTETQYF
-	TRBJ1-6	TRBV7-9	-	TGTGCCAGCAGCTTAGGATCGGCCTATAATTCACCCCTCCACTTT	CASSLGSAYNSPLHF
-	TRBJ2-1	TRBV18	-	TGTGCCAGCTCAGACATTGGCTCCTACAATGAGCAGTTCTTC	CASSDIGSYNEQFF
TRBD1	TRBJ1-2	TRBV7-3	-	TGTGCCAGCAGCCTCGGGACAGGGGGGAACTATGGCTACACCTTC	CASSLGTGGNYGYTF
-	TRBJ1-1	TRBV5-1	few	TGCGCCAGCAGCTTGGCGGGAGGTCGGACTGAAGCTTTCTTT	CASSLAGGRTEAFF
-	TRBJ1-2	TRBV19	once	TGTGCCAGTAGTATAGATGGACAATCCTCCCGTGGCTACACCTTC	CASSIDGQSSRGYTF
TRBD1	TRBJ1-2	TRBV29-1	-	TGCAGCGTTGCCCTTGGGACAGCTAGTGGCTACACCTTC	CSVALGTASGYTF
-	TRBJ2-3	TRBV5-1	-	TGCGCCAGCAGCTTGGGGACCGGGGTAAGCACAGATACGCAGTATTTT	CASSLGTGVSTDTQYF
-	TRBJ1-5	TRBV19	-	TGTGCCAGTAGCCTTACAGGGTCCAGCAATCAGCCCCAGCATTTT	CASSLTGSSNQPQHF
-	TRBJ2-7	TRBV30	-	TGTGCCTGGAGTGGCTCCGACGACCAGGGGTACTTC	CAWSGSDDQGYF
TRBD1	TRBJ2-3	TRBV7-2	-	TGTGCCAGCAGCTTAAGACGTGCGGGACAGGGCACAGATACGCAGTATTTT	CASSLRRAGQGTDTQYF
TRBD2	TRBJ2-1	TRBV2	-	TGTGCCAGCAGTGACCTCTCCGGGGGGGTAACCTACAATGAGCAGTTCTTC	CASSDLSGGVTYNEQFF
-	TRBJ2-7	TRBV30	-	TGTGCCTGGAGTACGGGAAACTCCTACGAGCAGTACTTC	CAWSTGNSYEQYF
-	TRBJ2-2	TRBV27	many	TGTGCCAGCAGTTTCTCGACCGGGGAGCTGTTTTTT	CASSFSTGELFF
TRBD1	TRBJ1-1	TRBV5-1	-	TGCGCCAGCAGCAATTCCGGCCAGGGGGCGTTCGCAGCCACTGAAGCTTTCTTT	CASSNSGQGAFAATEAFF
-	TRBJ1-1	TRBV6-6	-	TGTGCCAGCAGTAAGACAGGGAACACTGAAGCTTTCTTT	CASSKTGNTEAFF
-	TRBJ1-5	TRBV28	-	TGTGCCAGCAGTTCGAGAGACAACAGGGAACGGCCCCAGCATTTT	CASSSRDNRERPQHF
-	TRBJ2-4	TRBV18	-	TGTGCCAGCTCACCCCTGGCCGGGGCCAAAAACATTCAGTACTTC	CASSPLAGAKNIQYF
-	TRBJ2-7	TRBV28	-	TGTGCCAGCATAGGACAGCTCAACGAGCAGTACTTC	CASIGQLNEQYF
-	TRBJ1-2	TRBV30	-	TGTGCCTGGAGTGTACGGGTGGTTGCCTATGGCTACACCTTC	CAWSVRVVAYGYTF
-	TRBJ1-6	TRBV6-6	few	TGTGCCAGCATGCGGGTGGGAGCAAATTCACCCCTCCACTTT	CASMRVGANSPLHF
TRBD1	TRBJ1-3	TRBV28	-	TGTGCCAGCAGAGACAGGGACTGGGCTGGAAACACCATATATTTT	CASRDRDWAGNTIYF
-	TRBJ2-5	TRBV7-9	-	TGTGCCAGCAGCTTAGGTTCAGGGTTGATCGGGGAGACCCAGTACTTC	CASSLGSGLIGETQYF